These 11 T cell receptor beta chains came from one sample sequenced in a study of blood T cell repertoires in COVID-19. Repertoires were generated with immunoSEQ multiplex PCR, while TCRdb's copy carries only in-frame clones and drops some. The data show 60,000 to 85,000 clones, 80% seen once. The source material was peripheral blood. Every receptor here comes from a man between 65 and 79 years old who had recovered from COVID-19.

This chain connects TRBV28 to TRBJ2-5; 8 nucleotides agree with TRBD2. The CDR3 length is 13 residues. V lost 8 bases and J lost 4; bases outside the gene matches: 6. CDR1 is MDHEN, CDR2 SYDVKM, per germline. DNA for the CDR3: TGTGCCAGCCTCGGGGGGGTAGGAGAGACCCAGTACTTC. Translating gives CASLGGVGETQYF.

In DNA form, the CDR3 reads TGTGCCAGCAGCCAACTTTCCCAGGGTCGAGAGACCCAGTACTTC. It translates to CASSQLSQGRETQYF. V gene TRBV3-1 (or the pseudogene TRBV3-2) combines with J gene TRBJ2-5; tentative D call: TRBD1 (5 bases). The germline V and J ends were trimmed by 2 bases and 4 bases, with 14 bases remaining between them. The CDR3 has 15 residues. Germline V gives CDR1 LGHDT, CDR2 YNNKEL (reference sequence).

The V call is TRBV6-4, the J call TRBJ1-5; D is possibly TRBD1 (6 bases). Trimming removed 2 bases from V and 4 bases from J, with 18 bases in between. This CDR3 region has 17 residues. Germline lookup yields CDR1 MRHNA and CDR2 SNTAGT. The CDR3: CASSDRGQGILNQPQHF. The CDR3 bases are TGTGCCAGCAGTGACCGAGGCCAGGGGATCTTAAATCAGCCCCAGCATTTT.

This sequence joins TRBV30 and TRBJ1-2; D is ambiguous. The CDR3 runs to 14 residues. V dropped 1 base and J dropped 8 bases, with 17 bases sitting between them. The germline V gene encodes CDR1 GTSNPN and CDR2 SVGIG (reference sequence). CDR3 sequence (DNA): TGTGCCTGGAGTGGCGGACTGCTCGAGGAAGGCTACACCTTC. Translating it yields CAWSGGLLEEGYTF. The full variable domain, with the rest looked up from reference TRBV30 and TRBJ1-2, is SQTIHQWPATLVQPVGSPLSLECTVEGTSNPNLYWYRQAAGRGLQLLFYSVGIGQISSEVPQNLSASRPQDRQFILSSKKLLLSDSGFYLCAWSGGLLEEGYTFGSGTRLTVV.

The V and J genes are TRBV5-1 and TRBJ1-3, with 7 bases that match TRBD1. The CDR3 covers 14 residues. With 4 bases clipped from V and 4 bases from J, the junction kept 5 bases outside the gene matches. The germline V gene has CDR1 SGHRS and CDR2 YFSETQ. The CDR3: CASSLTGFGNTIYF. DNA for the CDR3: TGCGCCAGCAGCCTGACAGGGTTCGGAAACACCATATATTTT.

V usage is TRBV4-2 and J usage is TRBJ1-2; 8 nucleotides agree with TRBD1. CDR3 length: 17 amino acids. J lost 5 bases, V lost 0 bases, and 11 bases had no gene match. Germline CDR1 and CDR2: LGHNA and YNFKEQ. CDR3 sequence reads: CASSQDHTGGLVYGYTF. CDR3 DNA sequence: TGTGCCAGCAGCCAAGATCATACAGGGGGATTGGTGTATGGCTACACCTTC.

The gene calls are TRBV19 and TRBJ1-3; 7 bases line up with TRBD1. V lost 5 bases and J lost 0; bases outside the gene matches: 10. The CDR3 contains 17 residues. Looked up from germline, CDR1 is LNHDA and CDR2 is SQIVND (reference sequence). Written as DNA, the CDR3 is TGTGCCAGTAGTCCAAACAGGGGAACCTTCTCTGGAAACACCATATATTTT. Its translation is CASSPNRGTFSGNTIYF. Variable domain in full (rest from reference TRBV19 and TRBJ1-3): DGGITQSPKYLFRKEGQNVTLSCEQNLNHDAMYWYRQDPGQGLRLIYYSQIVNDFQKGDIAEGYSVSREKKESFPLTVTSAQKNPTAFYLCASSPNRGTFSGNTIYFGEGSWLTVV.

The chain joins TRBV12-3 or TRBV12-4 to TRBJ1-5, with 7 bases that match TRBD1. The CDR3 is 13 amino acids. Trimming removed 6 bases from V and 6 bases from J; junction bases left unmatched: 5. The CDR3 reads CASRYGTVQPQHF. CDR3 nucleotides: TGTGCCAGCAGATATGGGACAGTTCAGCCCCAGCATTTT.

The gene calls are TRBV2 and TRBJ2-4; D uncertain. This CDR3 contains 15 residues. Germline-derived CDR1 and CDR2 are SNHLY and FYNNEI. Trimming took 7 bases from V and 1 from J, leaving 14 bases between them. Written as DNA, the CDR3 is TGTGCCAGCACCCGAGACAAAATGGCCAAAAACATTCAGTACTTC. Amino acid sequence: CASTRDKMAKNIQYF.

This clone turned up a few times. The chain is built from TRBV7-9 and TRBJ1-1; D ambiguous. Germline CDR1 SEHNR, CDR2 FQNEAQ (reference sequence). Trimming took 2 bases from V and 0 from J, leaving 7 bases between them. The CDR3 has 14 residues. CDR3 sequence: CASSLPGLNTEAFF. For the CDR3, the DNA is TGTGCCAGCAGCTTACCGGGATTGAACACTGAAGCTTTCTTT.

The chain uses TRBV19 and TRBJ1-1; the D gene is possibly TRBD1 (6 bases). The CDR3 runs 17 residues. CDR1 and CDR2 (germline): LNHDA, SQIVND (reference sequence). Trimming cost V 1 base and J 10 bases, with 25 bases left between them. The CDR3 sequence: CASSIASQGLRGAGAFF. In DNA form, the CDR3 reads TGTGCCAGTAGTATAGCATCACAGGGTTTAAGGGGTGCGGGAGCTTTCTTT.